This note documents a single TCR beta chain sequence. What it binds is unknown. This sample was included in a study of T cell responses to AZD1222 COVID-19 vaccine. Regarding the study as a whole: Targeting of unmutated variant regions was reportedly seen in nearly half of spike-specific TCRs. Dominant at 160-218 and 743-854, vaccine-associated CD4 TCRs also spanned spike. The donors showed a predominance of white British ancestry and of females, with possible underestimation of clonal diversity. Baseline seropositivity occurred in only six AZD1222 recipients.

Profiled with immunoSEQ multiplex PCR; TCRdb holds only in-frame clones, not every one. The repertoire includes 100,000 to 120,000 clones, roughly 85% of them detected once, and roughly 3.2% sits in the top ten. The source material was peripheral blood, sampled on day 0 of AZD1222 vaccination. The receptor's source is an adult in good health.

The DNA for the CDR3 is TGTGCCAGCACCCAGGAGGGATATAGCAATCAGCCCCAGCATTTT. Translated, it gives CASTQEGYSNQPQHF. The V and J genes are TRBV7-8 and TRBJ1-5; no clear D. Germline CDR1 is SGHVS and CDR2 is FQNEAQ. V shed 7 bases and J shed 0 bases, with 13 bases lying between them. This CDR3 region has 15 residues.